The text below deals with one T cell receptor (beta chain). Its antigen is not identified. An approximately 10-day culture period preceded the isolation of CD4+ T cells. Two-dose BNT162b2 or mRNA-1273 vaccination was given to participants. Vaccinated recipients, who were negative for nucleocapsid antibodies, had no history of SARS-CoV-2 infection. It was on days 3 and 7 that half the medium was replaced with IL-2 medium. This specimen belongs to a study of vaccination effects on CD4 cells after COVID-19. Whole-study results and caveats: Recruitment yielded few convalescent patients, and the study had no early post-infection timepoints.

This CDR3 is 14 amino acids long. Germline CDR1 SGHRS, CDR2 YFSETQ. J lost 8 bases, V lost 5 bases, and 10 bases had no gene match. The table came from immunoSEQ multiplex PCR; TCRdb's copy has only in-frame clones and leaves some out. The data contain under 70,000 clones, about 67% of them singletons. The clonotype comes from a human donor who received a COVID-19 vaccine. This sequence joins TRBV5-1 and TRBJ1-2, with 9 bases aligning to TRBD1. The sequencing here drew on CD4+ T cells from PBMCs cultured without peptide, taken after COVID-19 vaccination. CDR3 sequence (DNA): TGCGCCAGCAGTTTGATGGGACAGGGCAACGGCTACACCTTC. It yields the protein CASSLMGQGNGYTF.